This entry lists 20 T cell receptor beta chains sequenced from one sample in a study of early T cells in non-severe SARS-CoV-2 infection. TCRdb reprocessed the 5' RACE reads via MiXCR and lists one record per CDR3 protein. The table has roughly 20,000 distinct CDR3 sequences, about 5% seen once. Source material: whole blood. The receptor source for this set is an adult who was a healthcare worker with PCR-confirmed SARS-CoV-2 infection or an uninfected control (not recorded which).

This clonotype has a count of ten or more. V gene TRBV27 combines with J gene TRBJ1-5; the D is unclear. Germline V CDR1 and CDR2: MNHEY, SMNVEV (reference sequence). The CDR3 length is 15 residues. The ends were cut back, 6 bases at V and 1 base at J, with 13 bases in the middle. CDR3 nucleotide sequence: TGTGCCAGCAGCGAACTCCGGGGAAGCAATCAGCCCCAGCATTTT. It is translated as CASSELRGSNQPQHF.

By proportion, this clonotype is medium-sized. V gene TRBV6-5 combines with J gene TRBJ1-2, with TRBD1 identical over 10 bases. CDR1 and CDR2 (germline): MNHEY, SVGAGI. The V segment lost 4 bases and the J segment 5 bases; nucleotides outside the gene matches: 7. The CDR3 consists of 15 residues. The CDR3 region has the DNA TGTGCCAGCAGTTTCTCCGGGACAGGGGAATATGGCTACACCTTC. Amino acid sequence: CASSFSGTGEYGYTF.

In this sample, this clonotype turned up many times. This chain uses TRBV7-3 with TRBJ2-7, with D maybe TRBD2 (5 bases). The germline V gene has CDR1 SGHTA and CDR2 FQGTGA. Trimming left V 5 bases short and J 7 bases short, with 9 bases between. CDR3 length equals 11 residues. The CDR3 region has the DNA TGTGCCAGCAGCCCCCGCGGGGAGCAGTACTTC. Protein product: CASSPRGEQYF.

The chain carries TRBV11-1 and TRBJ2-1, with D perhaps matching TRBD2 (5 bases). In germline, CDR1 is SGHAT, CDR2 FQDESV (reference sequence). Trimming stripped 4 bases from V and 8 bases from J, with 33 bases between. The CDR3 contains 20 residues. In DNA, the CDR3 is TGTGCCAGCAGCTGGAGGTTGGTGGCAGCGGCTCAACGGAAGGGTGATGAGCAGTTCTTC. This encodes CASSWRLVAAAQRKGDEQFF.

There are many counts of this clonotype. The chain links TRBV29-1 to TRBJ2-5; 9 bases agree with TRBD2. The CDR3 runs to 18 residues. J gave up 5 bases and V 5 bases, and 21 bases lay outside the gene matches. The germline V gene has CDR1 SQVTM and CDR2 ANQGSEA. In DNA, the CDR3 is TGCAGCGTTAGGGGATTAGCGGGAGCCAGGGGCCAGGGGGAGACCCAGTACTTC. Protein product: CSVRGLAGARGQGETQYF.

By share, this clonotype counts as medium-sized. The V and J genes are TRBV20-1 and TRBJ2-1; 7 nucleotides align to TRBD2. Germline V CDR1 and CDR2: DFQATT, SNEGSKA (reference sequence). Trimming cost V 2 bases and J 6 bases; bases outside gene matches: 7. This CDR3 is built from 14 residues. Here the CDR3 reads CSARIERGRNEQFF. The CDR3 DNA sequence: TGCAGTGCTAGAATCGAGCGGGGACGCAATGAGCAGTTCTTC.

J is TRBJ2-3 and V is TRBV27; D ambiguous. Trimming left V 3 bases short and J 1 base short, with 5 bases between. Germline V gives CDR1 MNHEY, CDR2 SMNVEV (reference sequence). The CDR3 has 13 residues. The CDR3 DNA reads TGTGCCAGCAGTTTGCTAGGCACAGATACGCAGTATTTT. It yields the protein CASSLLGTDTQYF.

The chain joins TRBV11-2 to TRBJ2-1, with D perhaps matching TRBD2 (6 bases). There are 13 residues in the CDR3. The germline V and J ends were trimmed by 5 bases and 13 bases, with 18 bases remaining between them. The germline V gene has CDR1 SGHAT and CDR2 FQNNGV. Here the CDR3 DNA reads TGTGCCAGCAGCGCTCGACTAGAATCTTTCCAGTTCTTC. Protein product: CASSARLESFQFF.

This clonotype was recorded many times. The CDR3 sequence: CAIGRDYGYTF. CDR3 coding DNA: TGTGCCATCGGGAGGGACTATGGCTACACCTTC. The rearrangement uses TRBV10-3 and TRBJ1-2; D is unclear. V was clipped by 8 bases and J by 3 bases, with 7 bases between them. This CDR3 region has 11 residues. Germline V CDR1 and CDR2: ENHRY, SYGVKD.

This clonotype was counted at least ten times. The junction departs from the called germline gene at one end, perhaps through a read error. V usage is TRBV13 and J usage is TRBJ1-5; unclear D gene. The CDR3 loop spans 15 amino acids. Germline CDR1 is PRHDT and CDR2 is FYEKMQ (reference sequence). The CDR3 here is CASSLGPPGNQPQHF. The CDR3 DNA reads as TGTGCCAGCAGCCTAGGGCCGCCGGGCAATCAGCCCCAGCATTTT.

This clonotype was detected many times. The chain is built from TRBV28 and TRBJ2-7, with D possibly called TRBD1 or TRBD2 (5 bases each). Per germline, CDR1 MDHEN and CDR2 SYDVKM. The CDR3 loop spans 13 amino acids. V was shortened by 5 bases and J by 3 bases, with 11 bases between the two germline ends. CDR3 amino acids: CASSEGPLYEQYF. The CDR3 DNA follows: TGTGCCAGCAGTGAGGGACCGCTCTACGAGCAGTACTTC.

This clonotype was seen at least ten times. The chain joins TRBV20-1 to TRBJ1-4; 9 nucleotides match TRBD1. Germline CDR1 is DFQATT and CDR2 is SNEGSKA (reference sequence). The CDR3 is made up of 14 amino acids. Losses at the gene ends were 3 bases for V and 7 bases for J; bases not matched to a gene: 6. The CDR3 DNA is TGCAGTGCTAGCGCCGGGACAGGGTTTGAAAAACTGTTTTTT. Translated, it gives CSASAGTGFEKLFF.

This clonotype showed up many times. The chain is built from TRBV9 and TRBJ1-6; no clear D gene. The CDR3 extends over 13 amino acids. In germline, CDR1 is SGDLS, CDR2 YYNGEE. V was trimmed by 4 bases and J by 7 bases, leaving 9 bases between them. Here the CDR3 DNA reads TGTGCCAGCAGCCCCCGAAGAAATTCACCCCTCCACTTT. This gives the protein CASSPRRNSPLHF. The whole variable domain, filled in from reference TRBV9 and TRBJ1-6, reads DSGVTQTPKHLITATGQRVTLRCSPRSGDLSVYWYQQSLDQGLQFLIQYYNGEERAKGNILERFSAQQFPDLHSELNLSSLELGDSALYFCASSPRRNSPLHFGNGTRLTVT.

Many counts were recorded for this clonotype. The rearrangement joins TRBV11-2 to TRBJ2-4; D not certain. With 6 bases removed from V and 6 bases from J, the gap between germline ends came to 18 bases. The CDR3 length is 15 residues. Looked up from germline, CDR1 is SGHAT and CDR2 is FQNNGV. The CDR3 here is CASRLGMGTLNIQYF. For the CDR3, the DNA is TGTGCCAGCAGGCTTGGAATGGGCACCTTAAACATTCAGTACTTC.

This clonotype was seen at least ten times. The chain is built from TRBV6-5 and TRBJ2-3; TRBD2 agrees at 13 bases. CDR1 is MNHEY and CDR2 is SVGAGI in the germline V gene. With V trimmed by 0 bases and J by 4 bases, 7 bases remained unmatched. The CDR3 contains 18 residues. The CDR3 protein is CASSYSNGLAGAADTQYF. CDR3 DNA sequence: TGTGCCAGCAGTTACTCGAACGGACTAGCGGGAGCCGCAGATACGCAGTATTTT.

This clonotype showed up many times. The CDR3 loop reads CASSLFTRETQYF. Here the CDR3 DNA reads TGTGCCAGCAGTTTATTCACGCGAGAGACCCAGTACTTC. The chain couples TRBV28 to TRBJ2-5; D not resolved. Germline-derived CDR1 and CDR2 are MDHEN and SYDVKM. V was cut by 1 base and J by 4 bases, with 7 bases left in between. The CDR3 runs to 13 residues.

This clonotype was detected only a few times. V gene TRBV4-2 combines with J gene TRBJ2-7; 7 bases are a match to TRBD2. J gave up 3 bases and V 1 base, and 6 bases lay outside the gene matches. Per germline, CDR1 LGHNA and CDR2 YNFKEQ. This CDR3 has 15 residues. CDR3 nucleotide sequence: TGTGCCAGCAGCCAAGGTGGCGGGAGAGACTACGAGCAGTACTTC. Residues: CASSQGGGRDYEQYF.

This clonotype was counted many times. The chain is built from TRBV6-2 or TRBV6-3 and TRBJ1-5; D is undetermined. The V and J ends lost 0 bases and 0 bases respectively, with 6 bases between them. Germline CDR1 and CDR2: MNHEY and SVGEGT. CDR3 size: 15 residues. CDR3 nucleotides: TGTGCCAGCAGTTACTCCGGATATAGCAATCAGCCCCAGCATTTT. Protein product: CASSYSGYSNQPQHF.

This clonotype was counted many times. The chain has TRBV5-1 and TRBJ2-2; D not certain. Trimming removed 0 bases from V and 0 bases from J, with 9 bases in between. The CDR3 has 16 residues. Germline values: CDR1 SGHRS, CDR2 YFSETQ. CDR3 sequence reads: CASSLGRQPNTGELFF. The CDR3 coding sequence is TGCGCCAGCAGCTTGGGAAGGCAGCCGAACACCGGGGAGCTGTTTTTT.

This clonotype showed up many times. This rearrangement joins TRBV5-4 to TRBJ2-7; 8 bases map to TRBD2. Germline values: CDR1 SGHNT, CDR2 YYREEE (reference sequence). The CDR3 has 18 residues. The V segment lost 4 bases and the J segment 2 bases; nucleotides outside the gene matches: 17. DNA for the CDR3: TGTGCCAGCAGCCCCGCGGCTATAAGACTAGCGTTAACCTACGAGCAGTACGTC. Residues: CASSPAAIRLALTYEQYV.